The text below deals with one T cell receptor (beta chain). Its antigen is not identified. The data stem from a study of T cell repertoires in cytomegalovirus infection. Study overall: Public TCR beta signature analysis indicated the presence of both CMV infection and matching HLA type.

There are 19 residues in the CDR3. CDR1 is DFQATT and CDR2 is SNEGSKA in the germline V gene (reference sequence). J was trimmed by 5 bases and V by 2 bases; bases with no gene match: 16. TCRdb fed the reads into MiXCR, producing one record per CDR3 protein. The table shows hundreds of thousands of distinct CDR3 sequences, with almost 30% occurring only once. The chain couples TRBV20-1 to TRBJ2-1; 12 bases are shared with TRBD2. The TCR originated in a human donor in good health (CMV status not recorded). Some clones in this sample may be carry-over from other donors' samples. Sequenced here: cultured PBMCs, sampled from culture after CMV antigen stimulation. The CDR3, as DNA: TGCAGTGCTAGAATGAGACTTTTGTCTAGCGGGAGGGCCCACAATGAGCAGTTCTTC. It is translated as CSARMRLLSSGRAHNEQFF.